The present entry profiles one T cell receptor beta chain with its context. Its antigen is as yet unknown. The time point here: 20-29 weeks after completion of therapy. The data were obtained in a study of T cell therapy after organ transplantation. The CDR3 has 14 amino acids. The germline V gene has CDR1 LNHDA and CDR2 SQIVND (reference sequence). V was cut by 1 base and J by 0 bases, with 4 bases left in between. Some clones are missing from TCRdb's copy, which holds only in-frame ones; the method was immunoSEQ multiplex PCR. The table shows 20,000 to 25,000 clones, with 65% to 85% occurring only once.

The clonotype comes from a human patient who had received a solid organ transplant and had CMV disease. The T cells may partly be graft donor cells. Sequenced material: CD8+ T cells from blood, taken after autologous CMV-specific T cell therapy. The chain combines TRBV19 with TRBJ1-3; no definite D call. CDR3 sequence: CASSIGVSGNTIYF. In DNA, the CDR3 is TGTGCCAGTAGTATAGGGGTCTCTGGAAACACCATATATTTT.